Listed below are T cell receptor beta chains from one sample, sequenced in a study of T cell responses to AZD1222 COVID-19 vaccine. The repertoire was sequenced with immunoSEQ multiplex PCR; TCRdb's copy has only in-frame clones and lacks some. The sample yields some 140,000 clones, more than 80% seen once. The sequencing used peripheral blood, collected on day 0 of AZD1222 vaccination. These receptors were obtained from an adult in good health. The CDR3 runs from the conserved cysteine through the conserved F or W. The D gene is left open where the match is weak. The size of a clone is reported for some rows only, either as once, few or many, or as a class for expanded clones.

>14|.|few|TRBV2|TRBJ1-3
TGTGCCAGCAGTAGGGGGGACTCTGGAAACACCATATATTTT
CASSRGDSGNTIYF
>15|.|once|TRBV6-1|TRBJ1-6
TGTGCCAGCAGTGGTGCCGTCGGGTTTAATTCACCCCTCCACTTT
CASSGAVGFNSPLHF
>14|TRBD1|.|TRBV28|TRBJ1-4
TGTGCCAGCAGTTCCCAGGGGGCCGGGGAAAAACTGTTTTTT
CASSSQGAGEKLFF
>14|.|.|TRBV29-1|TRBJ1-2
TGCAGCGTTGAAGACGTCGTGAATTACTATGGCTACACCTTC
CSVEDVVNYYGYTF
>15|.|.|TRBV29-1|TRBJ2-6
TGCAGCTTTCTGGGTCGGGCCCCTGGGGCCAACGTCCTGACTTTC
CSFLGRAPGANVLTF
>11|.|once|TRBV6-5|TRBJ1-1
TGTGCCAGCAGGGTTGACACTGAAGCTTTCTTT
CASRVDTEAFF
>15|.|once|TRBV6-1|TRBJ1-1
TGTGCCAGCAGTGAAGGGTCAGACCCATACACTGAAGCTTTCTTT
CASSEGSDPYTEAFF
>15|.|.|TRBV5-1|TRBJ2-7
TGCGCCAGCAGTGATGGGGGTCCGCCGACCTACGAGCAGTACTTC
CASSDGGPPTYEQYF
>14|.|.|TRBV5-1|TRBJ1-3
TGCGCCAGCTGCTTTCGGGGTCCTGGAAACACCATATATTTT
CASCFRGPGNTIYF
>13|.|.|TRBV29-1|TRBJ1-1
TGCAGCGTTGCAGGGAATTCGGTAACTGAAGCTTTCTTT
CSVAGNSVTEAFF
>15|TRBD1|.|TRBV25-1|TRBJ1-6
TGTGCCAGCAGTGGGACAGGGGGAGAGGGATCACCCCTCCACTTT
CASSGTGGEGSPLHF
>13|TRBD1|.|TRBV15|TRBJ2-7
TGTGCCACCAGCGGAGACAGGGGCTACGAGCAGTACTTC
CATSGDRGYEQYF
>15|TRBD1|.|TRBV5-1|TRBJ1-6
TGCGCCAGCAGCTTGGGCGACCTGAGAGGACAGGAGCACCACTTT
CASSLGDLRGQEHHF
>15|.|.|TRBV2|TRBJ1-3
TGTGCCAGCAGCAAATCCGACGGATCCGGAAACACCATATATTTT
CASSKSDGSGNTIYF
>15|.|.|TRBV6-5|TRBJ1-6
TGTGCCAGCAGTACGACCGGCGGGGTTGCCTCACCCCTCCACTTT
CASSTTGGVASPLHF
>15|.|.|TRBV7-8|TRBJ1-5
TGTGCCAGCAGCTTAGCCTTGGGTTACAATCAGCCCCAGCATTTT
CASSLALGYNQPQHF
>14|TRBD1|.|TRBV7-9|TRBJ1-1
TGTGCCAGCACCCTGGGACAGGGAAACACTGAAGCTTTCTTT
CASTLGQGNTEAFF
>16|TRBD1|.|TRBV9|TRBJ1-4
TGTGCCAGCAGCGTAGCAGGGGGCGAAACTAATGAAAAACTGTTTTTT
CASSVAGGETNEKLFF
>18|TRBD2|.|TRBV19|TRBJ2-2
TGTGCCAGTACCCCGACTTTAGCGGGGGGGATTAACACCGGGGAGCTGTTTTTT
CASTPTLAGGINTGELFF
>14|TRBD1|.|TRBV7-3|TRBJ2-2
TGTGCCAGCAGCTTAAACAGGGGCACCGGGGAGCTGTTTTTT
CASSLNRGTGELFF
>17|.|once|TRBV7-3|TRBJ1-2
TGTGCCAGCAGCTTATGGGGCAGGACAGACTCTAACTATGGCTACACCTTC
CASSLWGRTDSNYGYTF
>14|.|once|TRBV2|TRBJ1-2
TGTGCCAGCAGCCCAGGGCGGTCAGGGTATGGCTACACCTTC
CASSPGRSGYGYTF
>15|.|.|TRBV7-8|TRBJ1-5
TGTGCCAGCAGCTTAGCAGGTGTTGGGAATCAGCCCCAGCATTTT
CASSLAGVGNQPQHF
>15|.|.|TRBV15|TRBJ1-1
TGTGCCACCAGCAGAGTGGGCCCGCAGAACACTGAAGCTTTCTTT
CATSRVGPQNTEAFF
>14|TRBD1|.|TRBV19|TRBJ1-5
TGTGCCAGTAGTCCGACAGGGGTCAATCAGCCCCAGCATTTT
CASSPTGVNQPQHF
>16|.|.|TRBV30|TRBJ1-6
TGTGCCTGGAGTCCCCGGGACTTCTCCTATAATTCACCCCTCCACTTT
CAWSPRDFSYNSPLHF
>14|.|.|TRBV30|TRBJ2-3
TGTGCCTGGAGGCGTACGGACAAAGTGGATACGCAGTATTTT
CAWRRTDKVDTQYF
>18|TRBD2|once|TRBV25-1|TRBJ2-2
TGTGCCAGCAGTGAATATCTCGGGGGGTCGGGAGGCACCGGGGAGCTGTTTTTT
CASSEYLGGSGGTGELFF
>12|.|.|TRBV7-9|TRBJ1-5
TGTGCCAGCAGCTTAGATGATCAGCCCCAGCATTTT
CASSLDDQPQHF
>17|.|.|TRBV7-9|TRBJ2-2
TGTGCCAGCACCGCGTCAGGGGACCTCTTCAACACCGGGGAGCTGTTTTTT
CASTASGDLFNTGELFF
>15|TRBD1|.|TRBV5-1|TRBJ1-2
TGCGCCAGCAGCTTGGCGCCGGGACAGGGTGGTGGCTACACCTTC
CASSLAPGQGGGYTF
>15|TRBD1|.|TRBV4-1|TRBJ2-3
TGCGCCAGCAGCCAGGGACAGGGTAGCACAGATACGCAGTATTTT
CASSQGQGSTDTQYF
>16|TRBD1|.|TRBV5-1|TRBJ1-1
TGCGCCAGCAGCCCACAAGGGACAGATTCGAACACTGAAGCTTTCTTT
CASSPQGTDSNTEAFF
>14|.|.|TRBV5-1|TRBJ1-2
TGCGCCAGCAGCTTGGGGGACGGCATCTATGGCTACACCTTC
CASSLGDGIYGYTF
>13|.|.|TRBV28|TRBJ2-1
TGTGCCAGCAGTAACGGACCTTACAATGAGCAGTTCTTC
CASSNGPYNEQFF
>16|.|.|TRBV11-3|TRBJ2-1
TGTGCCAGCAGCTTAGGGGGTGGGAGCTCCTACAATGAGCAGTTCTTC
CASSLGGGSSYNEQFF
>13|.|.|TRBV7-3|TRBJ2-3
TGTGCCAGCAGCTTAGAGGGTCTGGGAACGCAGTATTTT
CASSLEGLGTQYF
>14|.|.|TRBV7-9|TRBJ1-4
TGTGCCAGCAGCTCCCCCAGCGGGCCTTATTCACTGTTTTTT
CASSSPSGPYSLFF
>15|.|.|TRBV6-2/TRBV6-3|TRBJ1-4
TGTGCCAGCACCCCTGGAGGGGCAACTAATGAAAAACTGTTTTTT
CASTPGGATNEKLFF
>15|.|.|TRBV6-1|TRBJ1-2
TGTGCCAGCAGTGAAGGCGGCAGCTTACACTATGGCTACACCTTC
CASSEGGSLHYGYTF
>15|.|.|TRBV19|TRBJ1-6
TGTGCCAGTAGTATAAGTCCAGGGAGGGGATCACCCCTCCACTTT
CASSISPGRGSPLHF
>10|.|once|TRBV28|TRBJ1-2
TGTGCCAGCAGTTCCTATGGCTACACCTTC
CASSSYGYTF
>15|.|.|TRBV18|TRBJ2-7
TGTGCCAGCTCCTCGTTGCCGGGGGCCGGTGACGAGCAGTACTTC
CASSSLPGAGDEQYF
>14|.|.|TRBV28|TRBJ1-6
TGTGCCAGCAGTTTACCCCCGGGGGCTTCACCCCTCCACTTT
CASSLPPGASPLHF
>15|.|once|TRBV15|TRBJ1-3
TGTGCCACCAGCAGAGATCCCCGAATTGGAAACACCATATATTTT
CATSRDPRIGNTIYF
>15|.|.|TRBV18|TRBJ1-5
TGTGCCAGCTCGGGGTCTCGACAGCCAGGTGAGCCCCAGCATTTT
CASSGSRQPGEPQHF
>15|TRBD1|.|TRBV19|TRBJ1-1
TGTGCCAGTAGTACGGGACAGGGGACGAACACTGAAGCTTTCTTT
CASSTGQGTNTEAFF
>14|TRBD1|.|TRBV9|TRBJ1-2
TGTGCCAGCAGCCCCGGACAGGGGGCGAATGGCTACACCTTC
CASSPGQGANGYTF